These 17 T cell receptor beta chains share one sample of origin, sequenced in a study of CD8+ T cells in alopecia areata. This sample's treatment: oral pan-JAK inhibitor, 5-10 mg twice daily. Once RNA had been extracted, it was reverse transcribed into cDNA to act as the sequencing template. Here immunoSEQ multiplex PCR was the method, and the copy in TCRdb shows in-frame clones only, minus some. The data show around 100,000 clones, with just over 85% seen just once and around 10% held by the top ten. The sequenced sample was CD8+ T cells sorted from blood, obtained between weeks 30 and 35, from a patient treated with tofacitinib. These receptor sequences come from a human donor with alopecia areata.

Here the CDR3 reads CASSHGGPDTQYF. The CDR3 DNA follows: TGTGCCAGCAGCCACGGGGGGCCAGATACGCAGTATTTT. The V and J genes are TRBV9 and TRBJ2-3, with a weak D call TRBD2 (7 bases). Germline V gives CDR1 SGDLS, CDR2 YYNGEE. The CDR3 has 13 residues. V was shortened by 4 bases and J by 4 bases, with 10 bases between the two germline ends.

This sequence joins TRBV27 and TRBJ2-1, with D maybe TRBD2 (5 bases). Between the trimmed V and J ends, which lost 0 bases and 2 bases, there was a span of 11 bases. CDR1 and CDR2 from the germline V gene are MNHEY and SMNVEV (reference sequence). The CDR3 length is 16 residues. The DNA for the CDR3 is TGTGCCAGCAGTTTATCGGCCAGCGGTACCTACAATGAGCAGTTCTTC. Its protein is CASSLSASGTYNEQFF.

The chain is built from TRBV10-2 and TRBJ1-6; no definite D call. Trimming removed 3 bases from V and 9 bases from J, with 6 bases in between. Germline V gives CDR1 WSHSY, CDR2 SAAADI. CDR3 length equals 12 residues. CDR3 nucleotides: TGCGCCAGCAGTGAAGACGGTTCACCCCTCCACTTT. The encoded protein is CASSEDGSPLHF.

The genes are TRBV29-1 and TRBJ2-5; 7 positions agree with TRBD1. The J call may be wrong; the DNA end is better matched by TRBJ2-7. The germline V gene has CDR1 SQVTM and CDR2 ANQGSEA. This CDR3 spans 13 amino acids. The CDR3 DNA is TGCAGCGTCGGTACAGGGGACGGCTACGAGCAGTACTTC. Amino acids: CSVGTGDGYEQYF.

V gene TRBV27 combines with J gene TRBJ1-2; TRBD1 aligns across 9 bases. The CDR3 spans 14 residues. The junction had 2 bases not matched to a gene; V was cut back by 4 bases and J by 2 bases. Per germline, CDR1 MNHEY and CDR2 SMNVEV (reference sequence). CDR3 in amino acids: CASSWGQGNYGYTF. In DNA form, the CDR3 reads TGTGCCAGCAGTTGGGGACAGGGAAACTATGGCTACACCTTC.

The gene calls are TRBV27 and TRBJ2-1; D may be TRBD1 (6 bases). Trimming took 5 bases from V and 6 from J, leaving 20 bases between them. Germline assignment: CDR1 MNHEY and CDR2 SMNVEV (reference sequence). The CDR3 sequence is 16 residues long. The CDR3 DNA is TGTGCCAGCAGTACCTCCCCAGGGGAAGTGGGCAATGAGCAGTTCTTC. It yields the protein CASSTSPGEVGNEQFF.

The rearrangement links TRBV13 to TRBJ1-1; TRBD1 matches 7 bases. The CDR3 is made up of 14 amino acids. Germline lookup yields CDR1 PRHDT and CDR2 FYEKMQ (reference sequence). Losses at the gene ends were 4 bases for V and 6 bases for J; bases not matched to a gene: 8. CDR3 coding DNA: TGTGCCAGCAGCTCGACAGGGCAAGTCGCTGAAGCTTTCTTT. Residues: CASSSTGQVAEAFF. Based on the CDR3 plus reference TRBV13 and TRBJ1-1, the full variable domain is AAGVIQSPRHLIKEKRETATLKCYPIPRHDTVYWYQQGPGQDPQFLISFYEKMQSDKGSIPDRFSAQQFSDYHSELNMSSLELGDSALYFCASSSTGQVAEAFFGQGTRLTVV.

Concerning this clone itself: The germline gene is not matched at one end of the junction; a read error may be the cause. CDR3 DNA sequence: TGTGCCAGCAGATTAGGGACAGCCTTTGAAGCTTTCTTT. Translation gives CASRLGTAFEAFF. This chain connects TRBV7-2 to TRBJ1-1; 7 bases fit TRBD1. The CDR3 covers 13 residues. Germline V gives CDR1 SGHTA, CDR2 FQGNSA.

CDR3 bases: TGTGCCAGCAGCCCCCTCTACGAGCAGTACTTC. Protein product: CASSPLYEQYF. This sequence joins TRBV6-6 and TRBJ2-7, with unresolved D. The germline V gene has CDR1 MNHNY and CDR2 SVGAGI (reference sequence). The CDR3 is made up of 11 amino acids. The germline V and J ends were trimmed by 6 bases and 3 bases, with 6 bases remaining between them.

The chain is built from TRBV19 and TRBJ2-1; D not certain. CDR1 is LNHDA and CDR2 is SQIVND in the germline V gene (reference sequence). The CDR3 contains 14 residues. Between the trimmed V and J ends, which lost 5 bases and 0 bases, there was a span of 8 bases. CDR3 in amino acids: CASSLSISYNEQFF. Written as DNA, the CDR3 is TGTGCCAGTAGTCTATCGATCTCCTACAATGAGCAGTTCTTC. Complete variable domain (other parts from reference TRBV19 and TRBJ2-1): DGGITQSPKYLFRKEGQNVTLSCEQNLNHDAMYWYRQDPGQGLRLIYYSQIVNDFQKGDIAEGYSVSREKKESFPLTVTSAQKNPTAFYLCASSLSISYNEQFFGPGTRLTVL.

This chain uses TRBV7-6 with TRBJ2-3; TRBD2 agrees at 7 bases. Per the germline V gene, CDR1 is SGHVS and CDR2 is FNYEAQ. CDR3 length: 16 residues. Losses at the gene ends were 1 base for V and 1 base for J; bases not matched to a gene: 5. The CDR3 protein is CASSLEASGGTDTQYF. The CDR3 DNA follows: TGTGCCAGCAGCTTAGAGGCTAGCGGCGGCACAGATACGCAGTATTTT.

The chain carries TRBV2 and TRBJ2-5, with a weak D call TRBD2 (5 bases). Trimming shortened V by 4 bases and J by 0 bases, and 15 bases separated the two germline ends. CDR1 is SNHLY, CDR2 FYNNEI, per germline. CDR3 length: 16 residues. The CDR3, as DNA: TGTGCCAGCAGTGGGACTCGGCAGAGCCACCAAGAGACCCAGTACTTC. This sequence encodes CASSGTRQSHQETQYF. The whole variable domain, remainder taken from reference TRBV2 and TRBJ2-5, is EPEVTQTPSHQVTQMGQEVILRCVPISNHLYFYWYRQILGQKVEFLVSFYNNEISEKSEIFDDQFSVERPDGSNFTLKIRSTKLEDSAMYFCASSGTRQSHQETQYFGPGTRLLVL.

The CDR3 region has the DNA TGTGCCAGCAGCCTCAGTTCTTTTCAGGCTTTCTTT. This gives the protein CASSLSSFQAFF. The chain joins TRBV13 to TRBJ1-1; D gene uncertain. The CDR3 has 12 amino acids. Per the germline V gene, CDR1 is PRHDT and CDR2 is FYEKMQ (reference sequence). Trimming pared 5 bases from V and 11 bases from J, leaving 15 bases between. The variable domain in full, with the rest retrieved from reference TRBV13 and TRBJ1-1, is AAGVIQSPRHLIKEKRETATLKCYPIPRHDTVYWYQQGPGQDPQFLISFYEKMQSDKGSIPDRFSAQQFSDYHSELNMSSLELGDSALYFCASSLSSFQAFFGQGTRLTVV.

This clone was counted once. The rearrangement joins TRBV19 to TRBJ2-7; TRBD1 matches at 9 bases. The CDR3 spans 15 residues. Germline CDR1 LNHDA, CDR2 SQIVND (reference sequence). Trimming cost V 7 bases and J 5 bases; bases outside gene matches: 12. This CDR3 reads CASTQTGTGFDEQYF. DNA of the CDR3: TGTGCCAGTACCCAAACCGGGACAGGGTTCGACGAGCAGTACTTC. The whole variable domain, remainder taken from reference TRBV19 and TRBJ2-7, is DGGITQSPKYLFRKEGQNVTLSCEQNLNHDAMYWYRQDPGQGLRLIYYSQIVNDFQKGDIAEGYSVSREKKESFPLTVTSAQKNPTAFYLCASTQTGTGFDEQYFGPGTRLTVT.

This clone was recorded only once. This sequence joins TRBV29-1 and TRBJ2-7; D is unclear. Between the trimmed V and J ends, which lost 3 bases and 3 bases, there was a span of 9 bases. Germline V gene data show CDR1 as SQVTM and CDR2 as ANQGSEA. The CDR3 totals 12 residues. CDR3 amino acids: CSVESGSYEQYF. CDR3 DNA sequence: TGCAGCGTTGAGTCCGGCAGCTACGAGCAGTACTTC.

V is TRBV18 and J is TRBJ1-2; 9 bases map to TRBD1. CDR1 and CDR2 from the germline V gene are KGHSH and LQKENI. V lost 3 bases to trimming and J lost 8 bases; unmatched junction nucleotides: 10. The CDR3 length is 15 residues. The DNA for the CDR3 is TGTGCCAGCTCACCGGGACAGGGACTAAGTGGAGGCTACACCTTC. Residues: CASSPGQGLSGGYTF.

The CDR3 protein is CASRLETGLGSGELFF. For the CDR3, the DNA is TGTGCCAGCAGACTAGAGACAGGGTTGGGTTCCGGGGAGCTGTTTTTT. The rearrangement uses TRBV27 and TRBJ2-2; 7 nucleotides line up with TRBD1. CDR3 length: 16 residues. Germline CDR1 MNHEY, CDR2 SMNVEV (reference sequence). The V gene end was trimmed by 6 bases and the J gene end by 6 bases; junction bases not matched to a gene: 13.